Below, one TCR beta chain is given with its context. Its specificity is unknown. The sample belongs to a study of shared clonotypes between healthy human individuals. Findings of the study overall: With few donors, the genetic and exposure-history diversity represented was limited.

Trimming left V 5 bases short and J 0 bases short, with 14 bases between. There are 16 residues in the CDR3. The germline gives CDR1 SEHNR, CDR2 FQNEAQ (reference sequence). For every subset, genomic DNA was evenly distributed across several immunoSEQ plates. Ten immunoSEQ deep assay plates served to sequence unsorted PBMC DNA. Method: immunoSEQ multiplex PCR; TCRdb's copy keeps in-frame clones and lacks some. The sample consists of about 520,000 clones, approximately 78% of them appearing once. Healthy and HIV-negative, the adult donors had no recent acute infections or vaccinations. The chain joins TRBV7-9 to TRBJ1-5, with a possible D match to TRBD1 (5 bases). The specimen sequenced was PBMCs. This TCR was recovered from a woman between 35 and 50 years old in good health. Some clones in this sample may be carry-over from other donors' samples. CDR3 amino acids: CASSASGTGSNQPQHF. The CDR3, as DNA: TGTGCCAGCAGCGCCTCCGGGACCGGTAGCAATCAGCCCCAGCATTTT.